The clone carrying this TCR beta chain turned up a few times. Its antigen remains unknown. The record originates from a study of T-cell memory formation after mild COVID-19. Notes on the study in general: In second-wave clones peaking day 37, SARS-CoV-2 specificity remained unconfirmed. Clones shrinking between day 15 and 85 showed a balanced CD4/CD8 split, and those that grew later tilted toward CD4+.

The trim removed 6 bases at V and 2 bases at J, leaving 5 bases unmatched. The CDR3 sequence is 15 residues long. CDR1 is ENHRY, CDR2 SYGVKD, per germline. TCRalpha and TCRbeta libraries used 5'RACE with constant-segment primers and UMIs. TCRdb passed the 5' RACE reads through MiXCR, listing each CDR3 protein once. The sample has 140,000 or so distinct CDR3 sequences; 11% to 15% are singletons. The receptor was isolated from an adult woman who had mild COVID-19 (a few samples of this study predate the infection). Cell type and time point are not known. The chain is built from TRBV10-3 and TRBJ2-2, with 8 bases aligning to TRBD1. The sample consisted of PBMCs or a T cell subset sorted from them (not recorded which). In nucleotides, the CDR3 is TGTGCCATCAGAATGGACAGGGAAAACACCGGGGAGCTGTTTTTT. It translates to CAIRMDRENTGELFF.